Detailed here is one T cell receptor beta chain. Its specificity is not known. The entry originates in a study of a mutant IDH1 vaccine in newly diagnosed glioma. The CDR3 has 20 amino acids. The J segment lost 5 bases and the V segment lost 3 bases, leaving 17 bases of the junction unmatched. Germline V lookup: CDR1 WNHNN, CDR2 SYGVQD (reference sequence). Time point specified: week 35, safety follow-up. The vaccine gave 300 ug of a 20-mer mutant IDH1 peptide subcutaneously per dose. Assay used: immunoSEQ multiplex PCR; TCRdb lists only in-frame clones, some missing. The sample has roughly 32,000 clones; approximately 78% are singletons. Study conclusions and caveats: It seemed that pseudoprogression was not linked to changes in the top peripheral T cell clonotypes.

Material: PBMCs, obtained from a glioma patient whose treatment included an IDH1 peptide vaccine. This clonotype was obtained from a woman aged 18-29 years with glioma. The V call is TRBV10-1, the J call TRBJ2-1, with 12 nucleotides matching TRBD2. For the CDR3, the DNA is TGCGCCAGCAGTGAACCGGACGCTAGCGGGAGGGCCGGAGAAAACAATGAGCAGTTCTTC. The encoded protein is CASSEPDASGRAGENNEQFF.